The source of this T cell receptor beta chain is a study of blood T cell repertoires in COVID-19. As for the study in general: COVID-19 samples collected from the United States, Italy and Spain covered acute and convalescent phases. From T cells, B-cell-depleted T cells, or PBMCs came the material, which was cDNA or gDNA.

In the study's own analysis: Estimation of nucleated cell counts relied on the amplification of reference gene primers. TCRdb's copy holds only in-frame clones and misses some; the assay was immunoSEQ multiplex PCR. V and J calls and clone size are as listed in that table; D and trimming were resolved from the DNA. This sample carries 100,000 to 150,000 clones, about four fifths of them seen once, and the ten largest clones take approximately 4.9%. Trimming at V came to 0 bases and at J to 6 bases, leaving 6 bases not matched to a gene. Germline CDR1 and CDR2: SGHVS and FQNEAQ. This CDR3 has 16 amino acids.

The material sequenced was peripheral blood. The V call is TRBV7-8, the J call TRBJ1-4; 8 nucleotides agree with TRBD1. This receptor was taken from a woman in her sixties or seventies with acute or convalescent COVID-19. The CDR3 nucleotides are TGTGCCAGCAGCTTAGCGAACAGGGGGGCGGATGAAAAACTGTTTTTT. Residues: CASSLANRGADEKLFF. Full variable domain (missing parts from reference TRBV7-8 and TRBJ1-4): GAGVSQSPRYKVAKRGQDVALRCDPISGHVSLFWYQQALGQGPEFLTYFQNEAQLDKSGLPSDRFFAERPEGSVSTLKIQRTQQEDSAVYLCASSLANRGADEKLFFGSGTQLSVL.